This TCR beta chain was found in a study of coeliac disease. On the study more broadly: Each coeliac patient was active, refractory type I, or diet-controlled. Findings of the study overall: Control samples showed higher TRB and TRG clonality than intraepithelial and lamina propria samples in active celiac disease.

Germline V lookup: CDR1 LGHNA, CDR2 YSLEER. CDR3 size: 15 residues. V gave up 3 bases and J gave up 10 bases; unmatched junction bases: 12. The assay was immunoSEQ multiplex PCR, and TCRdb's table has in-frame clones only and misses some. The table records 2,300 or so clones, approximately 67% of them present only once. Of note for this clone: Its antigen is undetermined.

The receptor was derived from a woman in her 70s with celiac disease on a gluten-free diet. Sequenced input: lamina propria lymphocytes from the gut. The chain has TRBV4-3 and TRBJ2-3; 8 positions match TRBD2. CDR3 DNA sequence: TGCGCCAGCAGCCAGGATAGCGGGGAGGGCCGATCGCAGTATTTT. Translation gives CASSQDSGEGRSQYF.